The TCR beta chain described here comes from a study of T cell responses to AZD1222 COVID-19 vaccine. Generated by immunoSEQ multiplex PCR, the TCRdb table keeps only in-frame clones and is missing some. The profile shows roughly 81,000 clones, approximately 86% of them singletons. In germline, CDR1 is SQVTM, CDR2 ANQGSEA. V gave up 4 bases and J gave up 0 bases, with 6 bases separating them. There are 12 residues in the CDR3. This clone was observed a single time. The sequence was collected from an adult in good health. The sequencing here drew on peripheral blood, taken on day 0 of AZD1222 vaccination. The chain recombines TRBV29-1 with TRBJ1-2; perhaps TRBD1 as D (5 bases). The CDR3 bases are TGCAGCGTTGCGGGGGCTAACTATGGCTACACCTTC. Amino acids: CSVAGANYGYTF.